The sequence of this T cell receptor (beta chain) was determined in a study of shared clonotypes between healthy human individuals. Study-level findings and limits: Despite large depth, sorted-subset datasets appeared incompletely sequenced. Across subsets, estimated richness was generally greater for naive than for memory populations.

With respect to this clone: Its antigen is not known.

CD8 cells classed as naive were CD45RO-negative and positively selected for CCR7, excluding terminally differentiated effector memory CD45RA+ cells. Only in-frame clones appear in the TCRdb table, and some are missing; sequencing was by immunoSEQ multiplex PCR. The data show about 2,200,000 clones, just over 90% seen once. Trimming pared 8 bases from V and 0 bases from J, leaving 14 bases between. The germline V gene has CDR1 MDHEN and CDR2 SYDVKM. This CDR3 contains 15 residues. The sequenced sample consisted of naive CD8+ T cells from PBMCs. This TCR derives from a man between 18 and 29 years old in good health. Some clones in this sample may be carry-over from other donors' samples. The chain employs TRBV28 and TRBJ1-5; a possible D gene is TRBD1 (5 bases). The CDR3 DNA is TGTGCCAGCCGGGGGGGAGACTATAGCAATCAGCCCCAGCATTTT. Translated: CASRGGDYSNQPQHF.